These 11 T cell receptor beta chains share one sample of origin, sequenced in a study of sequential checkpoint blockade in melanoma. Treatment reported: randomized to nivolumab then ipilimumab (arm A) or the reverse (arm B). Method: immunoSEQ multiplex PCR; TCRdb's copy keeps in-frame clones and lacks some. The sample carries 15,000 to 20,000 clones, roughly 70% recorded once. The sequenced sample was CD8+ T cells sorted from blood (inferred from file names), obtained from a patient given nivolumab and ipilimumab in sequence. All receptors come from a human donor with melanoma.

CDR3 region: CASSYVQGADTQYF. CDR3 DNA sequence: TGTGCCAGCAGTTACGTCCAGGGGGCAGATACGCAGTATTTT. The chain carries TRBV6-6 and TRBJ2-3; 7 bases line up with TRBD1. Germline CDR1 MNHNY, CDR2 SVGAGI (reference sequence). V lost 2 bases, J lost 4 bases, and 3 bases stayed unmatched. The CDR3 is 14 residues long.

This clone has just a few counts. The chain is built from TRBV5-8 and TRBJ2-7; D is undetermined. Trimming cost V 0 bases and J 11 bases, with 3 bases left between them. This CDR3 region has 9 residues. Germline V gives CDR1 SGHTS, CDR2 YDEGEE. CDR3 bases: TGTGCCAGCAGCTTGGGCGAGTACTTC. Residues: CASSLGEYF.

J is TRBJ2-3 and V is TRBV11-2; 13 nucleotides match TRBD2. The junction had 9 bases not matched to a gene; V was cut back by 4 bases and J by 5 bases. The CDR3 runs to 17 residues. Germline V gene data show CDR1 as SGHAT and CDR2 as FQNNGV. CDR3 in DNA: TGTGCCAGCAGCTCGGAACTAGCGGGGGGGCCTGTAGATACGCAGTATTTT. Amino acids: CASSSELAGGPVDTQYF.

The CDR3 loop is CASSELVADRTYGYTF. Written as DNA, the CDR3 is TGTGCCAGCAGTGAATTGGTGGCGGACAGGACCTATGGCTACACCTTC. V usage is TRBV2 and J usage is TRBJ1-2, with 7 bases fitting TRBD1. Germline V gives CDR1 SNHLY, CDR2 FYNNEI. Losses at the gene ends were 2 bases for V and 4 bases for J; bases not matched to a gene: 10. The CDR3 totals 16 residues. The full variable domain, rest sourced from reference TRBV2 and TRBJ1-2, is EPEVTQTPSHQVTQMGQEVILRCVPISNHLYFYWYRQILGQKVEFLVSFYNNEISEKSEIFDDQFSVERPDGSNFTLKIRSTKLEDSAMYFCASSELVADRTYGYTFGSGTRLTVV.

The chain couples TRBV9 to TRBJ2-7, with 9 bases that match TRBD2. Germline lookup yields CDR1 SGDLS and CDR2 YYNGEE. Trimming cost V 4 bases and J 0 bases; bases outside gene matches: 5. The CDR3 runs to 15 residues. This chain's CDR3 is CASSLLAGFSYEQYF. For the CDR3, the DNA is TGTGCCAGCAGCTTACTAGCGGGCTTCTCCTACGAGCAGTACTTC.

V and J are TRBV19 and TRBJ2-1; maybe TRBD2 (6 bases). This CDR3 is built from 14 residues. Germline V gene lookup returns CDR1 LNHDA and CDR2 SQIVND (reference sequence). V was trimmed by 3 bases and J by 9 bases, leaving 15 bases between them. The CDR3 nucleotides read TGTGCCAGTAGTATCTGGGAGGAGCTGGGTGAGCAGTTCTTC. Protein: CASSIWEELGEQFF.

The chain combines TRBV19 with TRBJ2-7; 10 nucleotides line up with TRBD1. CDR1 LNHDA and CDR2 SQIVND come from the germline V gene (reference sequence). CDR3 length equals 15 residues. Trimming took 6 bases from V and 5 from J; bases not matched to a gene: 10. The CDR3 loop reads CASRLGDRGNHEQYF. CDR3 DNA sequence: TGTGCCAGTAGGTTGGGGGACAGGGGAAACCACGAGCAGTACTTC.

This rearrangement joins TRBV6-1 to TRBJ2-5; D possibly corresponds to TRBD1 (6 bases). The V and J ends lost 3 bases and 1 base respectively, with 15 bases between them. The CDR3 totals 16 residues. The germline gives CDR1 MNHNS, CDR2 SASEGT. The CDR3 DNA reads TGTGCCAGCAGTGATACAGGGATGCGAGTCCAAGAGACCCAGTACTTC. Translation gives CASSDTGMRVQETQYF.

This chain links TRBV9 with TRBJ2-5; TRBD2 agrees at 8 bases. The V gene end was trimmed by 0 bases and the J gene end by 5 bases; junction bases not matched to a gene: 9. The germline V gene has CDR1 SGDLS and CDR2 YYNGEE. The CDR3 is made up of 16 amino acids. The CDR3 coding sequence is TGTGCCAGCAGCGTAGAAGGACGGGGGGGCCATGAGACCCAGTACTTC. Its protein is CASSVEGRGGHETQYF.

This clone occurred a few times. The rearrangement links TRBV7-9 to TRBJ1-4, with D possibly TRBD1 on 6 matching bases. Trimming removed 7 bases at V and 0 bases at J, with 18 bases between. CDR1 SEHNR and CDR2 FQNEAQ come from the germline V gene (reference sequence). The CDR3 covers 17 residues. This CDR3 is CASISGGAGATNEKLFF. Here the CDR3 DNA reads TGTGCCAGCATCTCCGGGGGGGCCGGAGCAACTAATGAAAAACTGTTTTTT.

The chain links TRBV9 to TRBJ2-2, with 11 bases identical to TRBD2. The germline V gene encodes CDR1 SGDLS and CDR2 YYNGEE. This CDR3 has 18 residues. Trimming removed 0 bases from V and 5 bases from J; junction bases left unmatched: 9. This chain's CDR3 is CASSVAKETSGVTGELFF. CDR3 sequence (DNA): TGTGCCAGCAGCGTAGCTAAAGAGACTAGCGGGGTGACCGGGGAGCTGTTTTTT.